The 8 T cell receptor beta chains below all came from one sample that was sequenced in a study of shared clonotypes between healthy human individuals. This table comes from immunoSEQ multiplex PCR, and its TCRdb copy is limited to in-frame clones, with some not included. The profile covers millions of clones, with around nine tenths appearing a single time and about 0.13% taken by the ten largest. The sample taken for sequencing was naive CD4+ T cells sorted from blood. Subset meaning: CD45RA+ positively selected. The receptors were gathered from a man between 18 and 35 years old in good health.

This chain joins TRBV9 and TRBJ1-1; D unresolved. The CDR3 is 16 residues long. Per germline, CDR1 SGDLS and CDR2 YYNGEE. V was trimmed by 4 bases and J by 2 bases, leaving 18 bases between them. CDR3 DNA: TGTGCCAGCAGCCCTAGAGTGACACAGCCTAACACTGAAGCTTTCTTT. Residues: CASSPRVTQPNTEAFF.

This clone was counted once. This chain links TRBV30 with TRBJ2-7, with TRBD2 as a possible D gene (5 bases). Between the trimmed V and J ends, which lost 3 bases and 2 bases, there was a span of 17 bases. CDR1 GTSNPN and CDR2 SVGIG come from the germline V gene (reference sequence). The CDR3 is made up of 15 amino acids. CDR3 nucleotides: TGTGCCTGGAGAAACAGACTATCCACGCCCTACGAGCAGTACTTC. This gives the protein CAWRNRLSTPYEQYF. The entire variable domain, with the rest obtained from reference TRBV30 and TRBJ2-7, is as follows: SQTIHQWPATLVQPVGSPLSLECTVEGTSNPNLYWYRQAAGRGLQLLFYSVGIGQISSEVPQNLSASRPQDRQFILSSKKLLLSDSGFYLCAWRNRLSTPYEQYFGPGTRLTVT.

CDR3 in DNA: TGTGCCAGCAGTGGACAAATACAGGGGATTGAAGCTTTCTTT. It codes for CASSGQIQGIEAFF. This chain connects TRBV6-1 to TRBJ1-1, with TRBD1 identical over 7 bases. The length of the CDR3 is 14 residues. V dropped 4 bases and J dropped 7; count of bases not matched to a gene: 9. Germline lookup yields CDR1 MNHNS and CDR2 SASEGT.

About this clone: The sample holds other DNA sequences that translate to the same CDR3. The chain couples TRBV5-4 to TRBJ2-3; TRBD2 agrees at 13 bases. CDR1 is SGHNT and CDR2 is YYREEE in the germline V gene (reference sequence). The CDR3 is 15 amino acids. The J segment lost 4 bases and the V segment lost 4 bases, leaving 3 bases of the junction unmatched. This CDR3 reads CASSLGLAGADTQYF. Written as DNA, the CDR3 is TGTGCCAGCAGCCTCGGACTAGCGGGGGCAGATACGCAGTATTTT.

The gene calls are TRBV5-4 and TRBJ2-7; 14 positions match TRBD2. Looked up from germline, CDR1 is SGHNT and CDR2 is YYREEE (reference sequence). CDR3 size: 19 residues. V shed 3 bases and J 0 bases; nucleotides not matched to a gene: 11. The CDR3 DNA reads as TGTGCCAGCAGCTCCCCGGGACTAGCGGGGGCCAGGGGCTCCTACGAGCAGTACTTC. Amino acid sequence: CASSSPGLAGARGSYEQYF.

This chain joins TRBV7-9 and TRBJ1-2, with a weak D call TRBD1 (6 bases). CDR3 size: 15 residues. Trimming took off 5 bases at V and 7 bases at J, with 20 bases between the two ends. Germline lookup yields CDR1 SEHNR and CDR2 FQNEAQ (reference sequence). The CDR3 sequence: CASSDSGSGVSGYTF. The CDR3 nucleotides are TGTGCCAGCAGCGATAGCGGTTCAGGGGTTAGTGGCTACACCTTC.

The chain uses TRBV19 and TRBJ1-6, with D hard to call. This CDR3 region has 14 residues. Trimming stripped 6 bases from V and 7 bases from J, with 13 bases between. CDR1 is LNHDA, CDR2 SQIVND, per germline (reference sequence). The CDR3 loop reads CASSINGGNSPLHF. CDR3 sequence (DNA): TGTGCCAGTAGCATCAATGGCGGGAATTCACCCCTCCACTTT.

The chain combines TRBV7-2 with TRBJ1-1; the match to TRBD1 covers 7 bases. The CDR3 is 16 residues long. Germline CDR1 is SGHTA and CDR2 is FQGNSA. V trimming: 6 bases; J trimming: 5 bases; junction bases outside the gene matches: 15. The CDR3 reads CASSPNRGGIVTEAFF. CDR3 coding DNA: TGTGCCAGCAGTCCAAACAGGGGCGGCATCGTGACTGAAGCTTTCTTT.